A single sample gave rise to the 9 T cell receptor beta chains below, sequenced in a study of blood T cell repertoires in COVID-19. Generated by immunoSEQ multiplex PCR, the TCRdb table keeps only in-frame clones and is missing some. The profile shows 45,000 to 65,000 clones, 84% of them singletons. The sample taken for sequencing was peripheral blood. All receptors come from a woman older than 75 with acute or convalescent COVID-19.

J is TRBJ2-6 and V is TRBV23-1, with D perhaps TRBD2 (6 bases). TRBV23-1 belongs to the ORF category, with a function that is uncertain. The CDR3 contains 19 residues. Trimming cost V 3 bases and J 2 bases, with 20 bases left between them. CDR3 DNA sequence: TGCGCCAGCAGTCATCAAGGGACTGACCTGTTCACTGGGGCCAACGTCCTGACTTTC. It specifies CASSHQGTDLFTGANVLTF.

The chain uses TRBV27 and TRBJ1-6; the D is unclear. V lost 1 base, J lost 4 bases, and 11 bases lay in between. CDR1 is MNHEY and CDR2 is SMNVEV in the germline V gene (reference sequence). The CDR3 spans 16 residues. CDR3 loop: CASSLYARMYNSPLHF. The CDR3 region has the DNA TGTGCCAGCAGTTTATACGCCAGAATGTATAATTCACCCCTCCACTTT.

The chain is built from TRBV5-1 and TRBJ1-1, with TRBD1 identical over 9 bases. V lost 2 bases, J lost 2 bases, and 4 bases stayed unmatched. Germline V CDR1 and CDR2: SGHRS, YFSETQ. This CDR3 region has 15 residues. The CDR3 sequence: CASSFQTGGNTEAFF. CDR3 bases: TGCGCCAGCAGCTTCCAGACAGGGGGAAACACTGAAGCTTTCTTT.

The rearrangement uses TRBV6-8 and TRBJ1-2, with 7 bases matching TRBD1. CDR3 size: 11 residues. The ends lost 8 bases at V and 8 bases at J; junction bases unmatched: 5. CDR1 is MNHGY and CDR2 is SAAAGT in the germline V gene. The CDR3: CASFTGVGYTF. As DNA, the CDR3 is TGTGCCAGCTTCACAGGGGTAGGCTACACCTTC.

This clone came up once. This chain's CDR3 is CASSISLTGVGSPLHF. The DNA of the CDR3 is TGTGCCAGTAGTATATCGCTAACAGGGGTTGGGTCACCCCTCCACTTT. The chain joins TRBV19 to TRBJ1-6; 7 bases agree with TRBD1. V was clipped by 2 bases and J by 10 bases; unmatched bases: 11. Germline assignment: CDR1 LNHDA and CDR2 SQIVND (reference sequence). CDR3 size: 16 residues.

V is TRBV5-1 and J is TRBJ2-2; a weak D match, TRBD2 (5 bases). Trimming left V 2 bases short and J 4 bases short, with 12 bases between. In germline, CDR1 is SGHRS, CDR2 YFSETQ. The CDR3 spans 15 residues. The CDR3 here is CASSFGLAGTGELFF. CDR3 nucleotide sequence: TGCGCCAGCAGCTTCGGTCTAGCCGGCACCGGGGAGCTGTTTTTT. The whole variable domain, remainder taken from reference TRBV5-1 and TRBJ2-2, is KAGVTQTPRYLIKTRGQQVTLSCSPISGHRSVSWYQQTPGQGLQFLFEYFSETQRNKGNFPGRFSGRQFSNSRSEMNVSTLELGDSALYLCASSFGLAGTGELFFGEGSRLTVL.

The chain employs TRBV19 and TRBJ1-2; TRBD1 aligns across 8 bases. The CDR3 is 16 amino acids. The J segment lost 4 bases and the V segment lost 3 bases, leaving 10 bases of the junction unmatched. Germline V lookup: CDR1 LNHDA, CDR2 SQIVND (reference sequence). The CDR3 loop is CASSIANRGGLYGYTF. DNA of the CDR3: TGTGCCAGTAGTATTGCCAACAGGGGGGGTCTCTATGGCTACACCTTC.

The genes are TRBV3-1 (or the pseudogene TRBV3-2) and TRBJ1-4; 8 positions agree with TRBD1. The trim removed 4 bases at V and 8 bases at J, leaving 6 bases unmatched. This CDR3 is 14 amino acids long. Germline V CDR1 and CDR2: LGHDT, YNNKEL (reference sequence). The CDR3 region has the DNA TGTGCCAGCAGCCCCAACTCAGGGGGCGAAAAACTGTTTTTT. It encodes CASSPNSGGEKLFF.

The chain employs TRBV20-1 and TRBJ1-5; possible D gene TRBD1, 5 bases. V was trimmed by 3 bases and J by 4 bases, leaving 10 bases between them. The CDR3 spans 13 residues. Per germline, CDR1 DFQATT and CDR2 SNEGSKA (reference sequence). The CDR3, as DNA: TGCAGTGCTAGTTCGACAGTAAATCAGCCCCAGCATTTT. Translated: CSASSTVNQPQHF.